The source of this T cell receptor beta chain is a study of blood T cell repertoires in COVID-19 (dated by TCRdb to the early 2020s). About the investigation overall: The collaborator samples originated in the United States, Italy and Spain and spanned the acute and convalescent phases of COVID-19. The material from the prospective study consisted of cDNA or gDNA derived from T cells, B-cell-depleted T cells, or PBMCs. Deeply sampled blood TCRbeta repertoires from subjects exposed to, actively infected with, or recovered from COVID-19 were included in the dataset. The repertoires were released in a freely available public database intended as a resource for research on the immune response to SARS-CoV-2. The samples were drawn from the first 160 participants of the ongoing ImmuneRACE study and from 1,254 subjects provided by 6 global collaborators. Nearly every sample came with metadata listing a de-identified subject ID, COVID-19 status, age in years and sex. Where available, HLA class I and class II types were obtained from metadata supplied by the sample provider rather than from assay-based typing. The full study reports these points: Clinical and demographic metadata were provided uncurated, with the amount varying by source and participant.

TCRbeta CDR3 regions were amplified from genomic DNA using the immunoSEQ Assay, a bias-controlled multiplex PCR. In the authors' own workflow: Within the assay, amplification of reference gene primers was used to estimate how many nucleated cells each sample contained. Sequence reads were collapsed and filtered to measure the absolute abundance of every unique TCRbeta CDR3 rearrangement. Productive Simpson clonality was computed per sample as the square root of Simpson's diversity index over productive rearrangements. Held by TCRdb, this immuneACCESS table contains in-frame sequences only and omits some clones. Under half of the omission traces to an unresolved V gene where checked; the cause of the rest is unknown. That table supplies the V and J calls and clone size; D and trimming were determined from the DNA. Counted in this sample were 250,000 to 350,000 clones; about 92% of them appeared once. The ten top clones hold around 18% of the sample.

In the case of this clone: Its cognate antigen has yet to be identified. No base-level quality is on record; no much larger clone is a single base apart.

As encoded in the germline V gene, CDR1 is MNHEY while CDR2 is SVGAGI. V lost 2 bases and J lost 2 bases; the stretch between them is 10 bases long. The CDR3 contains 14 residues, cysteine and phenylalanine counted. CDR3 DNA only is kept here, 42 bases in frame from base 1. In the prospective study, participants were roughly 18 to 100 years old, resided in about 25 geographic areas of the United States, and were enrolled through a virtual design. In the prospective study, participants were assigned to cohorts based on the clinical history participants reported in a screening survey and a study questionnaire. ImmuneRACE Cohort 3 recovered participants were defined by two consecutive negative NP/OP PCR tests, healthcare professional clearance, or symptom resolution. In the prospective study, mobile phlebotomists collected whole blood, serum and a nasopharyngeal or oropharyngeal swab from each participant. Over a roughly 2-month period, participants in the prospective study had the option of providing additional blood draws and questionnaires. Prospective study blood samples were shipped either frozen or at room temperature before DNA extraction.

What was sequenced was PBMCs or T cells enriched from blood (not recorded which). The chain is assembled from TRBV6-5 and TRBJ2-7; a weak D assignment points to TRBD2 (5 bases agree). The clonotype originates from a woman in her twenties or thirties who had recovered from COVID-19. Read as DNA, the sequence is TGTGCCAGCAGTTACGCGGGCAGCGCCTACGAGCAGTACTTC. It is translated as CASSYAGSAYEQYF.